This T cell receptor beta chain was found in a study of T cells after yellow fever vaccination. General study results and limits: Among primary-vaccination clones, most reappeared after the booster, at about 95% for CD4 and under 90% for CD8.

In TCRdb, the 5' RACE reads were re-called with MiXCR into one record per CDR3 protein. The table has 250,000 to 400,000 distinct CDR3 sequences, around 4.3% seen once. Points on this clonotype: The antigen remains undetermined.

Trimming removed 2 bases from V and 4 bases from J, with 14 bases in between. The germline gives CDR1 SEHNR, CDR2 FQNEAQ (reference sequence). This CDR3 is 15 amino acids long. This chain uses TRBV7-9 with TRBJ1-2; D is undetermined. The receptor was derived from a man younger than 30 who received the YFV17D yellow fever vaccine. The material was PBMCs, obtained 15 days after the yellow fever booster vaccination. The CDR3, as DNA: TGTGCCAGCAGCTTACCAGGTGGAGGTGGCTATGGCTACACCTTC. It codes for CASSLPGGGGYGYTF.